These 23 T cell receptor beta chains were sequenced from one sample in a study of shared T cell receptors in the human thymus. TCRdb keeps only in-frame clones here, not all; method: immunoSEQ multiplex PCR. Of about 380,000 clones listed, roughly 94% are singletons. Sequencing was performed on thymocytes. Receptor source: a human donor.

The chain employs TRBV18 and TRBJ1-2, with D uncertain. The germline CDR1 and CDR2 sequences are KGHSH and LQKENI. Trimming shortened V by 3 bases and J by 6 bases, and 11 bases separated the two germline ends. CDR3 length equals 13 residues. For the CDR3, the DNA is TGTGCCAGCTCACCTACTATAGAGGATGGCTACACCTTC. It translates to CASSPTIEDGYTF.

V gene TRBV12-1 combines with J gene TRBJ2-1; the D call of TRBD2 is as the table states it, not checked on the DNA. TRBV12-1 is a recognized pseudogene. The CDR3 has 18 residues. CDR3 protein: CASSFGAREGVFYNEQFF. DNA of the CDR3: TGTGCCAGCAGCTTTGGGGCCAGGGAGGGGGTATTTTACAATGAGCAGTTCTTC.

The chain is built from TRBV28 and TRBJ1-3; 7 positions agree with TRBD1. Germline lookup yields CDR1 MDHEN and CDR2 SYDVKM. The V segment lost 5 bases and the J segment 0 bases; nucleotides outside the gene matches: 10. CDR3 size: 17 residues. CDR3 in DNA: TGTGCCAGCAGTCCACTCCAGGGGGAGAGCTCTGGAAACACCATATATTTT. This gives the protein CASSPLQGESSGNTIYF.

The chain is built from TRBV4-3 and TRBJ1-5; no reliable D call. The CDR3 covers 15 residues. Germline V gene data show CDR1 as LGHNA and CDR2 as YSLEER. Trimming took 4 bases from V and 2 from J, leaving 12 bases between them. In nucleotides, the CDR3 is TGCGCCAGCAGCCCATCAGGACGCCGCAATCAGCCCCAGCATTTT. Translation gives CASSPSGRRNQPQHF.

The table lists this clone with a count of one. The chain has TRBV4-1 and TRBJ2-1; maybe TRBD2 (5 bases). The CDR3 is 17 residues long. V was shortened by 4 bases and J by 0 bases, with 16 bases between the two germline ends. Germline V gene lookup returns CDR1 MGHRA and CDR2 YSYEKL. CDR3 amino acids: CASSPYPERSSYNEQFF. The CDR3 DNA reads as TGCGCCAGCAGCCCGTATCCGGAGCGGAGCTCCTACAATGAGCAGTTCTTC.

The V gene is TRBV28, the J gene TRBJ2-4, with D unresolved. This CDR3 has 12 residues. Trimming cost V 3 bases and J 7 bases, with 7 bases left between them. Germline CDR1 and CDR2: MDHEN and SYDVKM. The CDR3 is CASSFRLNIQYF. CDR3 coding DNA: TGTGCCAGCAGTTTTCGGCTGAACATTCAGTACTTC.

The gene calls are TRBV27 and TRBJ1-6; possible D gene TRBD1, 6 bases. The CDR3 is 16 residues long. Germline V gene data show CDR1 as MNHEY and CDR2 as SMNVEV (reference sequence). The V end lost 5 bases, the J end lost 10 bases, and 21 bases lay between the germline ends. This CDR3 is CASSPPQGRDESPLHF. CDR3 DNA: TGTGCCAGCAGTCCCCCACAGGGAAGGGATGAATCACCCCTCCACTTT.

The chain recombines TRBV10-3 with TRBJ2-7; 11 bases agree with TRBD1. The germline V gene has CDR1 ENHRY and CDR2 SYGVKD. This CDR3 contains 19 residues. V lost 2 bases, J lost 6 bases, and 18 bases stayed unmatched. The CDR3 DNA is TGTGCCATCAGTGAGCGGACAGGGGGCCTCGTAGCGGGAGTCGGCGAGCAGTACTTC. As protein: CAISERTGGLVAGVGEQYF.

This chain links TRBV6-1 with TRBJ2-1, with TRBD2 matching 11 bases. The CDR3 is made up of 20 amino acids. V lost 2 bases and J lost 0; bases outside the gene matches: 12. Germline assignment: CDR1 MNHNS and CDR2 SASEGT. The CDR3 DNA reads TGTGCCAGCAGTGAAAATAGCCTAGCGGGAGGCCCGAGCTCCTACAATGAGCAGTTCTTC. Translating it yields CASSENSLAGGPSSYNEQFF.

The chain is built from TRBV4-3 and TRBJ2-2; D may be TRBD1 or TRBD2 (6 bases each). The CDR3 consists of 15 residues. Deletions cut 4 bases from V and 4 bases from J, with 13 bases between. Germline-derived CDR1 and CDR2 are LGHNA and YSLEER. The CDR3 coding sequence is TGCGCCAGCAGCCCCAGAGGGGGGCGCACCGGGGAGCTGTTTTTT. This encodes CASSPRGGRTGELFF.

This clone appeared once. The rearrangement joins TRBV19 to TRBJ2-4; 8 nucleotides match TRBD2. CDR3 length equals 18 residues. Germline CDR1 reads LNHDA; CDR2 reads SQIVND (reference sequence). J lost 0 bases, V lost 5 bases, and 12 bases had no gene match. CDR3 residues: CASSVIAGLLLAKNIQYF. In DNA, the CDR3 is TGTGCCAGTAGTGTAATAGCGGGGCTGCTCCTAGCCAAAAACATTCAGTACTTC.

This chain connects TRBV19 to TRBJ1-4, with D hard to call. Per germline, CDR1 LNHDA and CDR2 SQIVND (reference sequence). Trimming stripped 8 bases from V and 3 bases from J, with 10 bases between. This CDR3 spans 13 amino acids. Here the CDR3 DNA reads TGTGCCAGTCGAGCGGGTGCTAATGAAAAACTGTTTTTT. Encoded protein: CASRAGANEKLFF.

J is TRBJ2-7 and V is TRBV4-1; D uncertain. Germline CDR1 MGHRA, CDR2 YSYEKL. Trimming took 3 bases from V and 1 from J, leaving 10 bases between them. There are 14 residues in the CDR3. CDR3 sequence (DNA): TGCGCCAGCAGCCATCTGCCTCATTCCTACGAGCAGTACTTC. Amino acid sequence: CASSHLPHSYEQYF.

V usage is TRBV4-1 and J usage is TRBJ2-1, with TRBD2 matching over 8 bases. Germline CDR1 and CDR2: MGHRA and YSYEKL. The CDR3 consists of 16 residues. J lost 4 bases, V lost 4 bases, and 9 bases had no gene match. Written as DNA, the CDR3 is TGCGCCAGCAGCCTCCGAGGGGCTAGCGGGTACAATGAGCAGTTCTTC. Translated, it gives CASSLRGASGYNEQFF.

The V call is TRBV10-1, the J call TRBJ1-1; TRBD1 aligns across 9 bases. The germline V gene encodes CDR1 WNHNN and CDR2 SYGVQD (reference sequence). V trimming: 6 bases; J trimming: 8 bases; junction bases outside the gene matches: 4. The CDR3 is made up of 12 amino acids. The DNA of the CDR3 is TGCGCCAGCAGGGACAGGGGTCAGGAAGCTTTCTTT. Its protein is CASRDRGQEAFF.

The count of this clone is one. V and J are TRBV27 and TRBJ1-2; TRBD1 matches at 12 bases. With 5 bases clipped from V and 8 bases from J, the junction kept 9 bases outside the gene matches. The CDR3 extends over 15 amino acids. Germline V gene lookup returns CDR1 MNHEY and CDR2 SMNVEV (reference sequence). The CDR3, as DNA: TGTGCCAGCAGTACATTCCGGGACAGGGGGCTGGGCTACACCTTC. Protein sequence: CASSTFRDRGLGYTF.

This chain uses TRBV29-1 with TRBJ2-7; maybe TRBD2 (7 bases). Per the germline V gene, CDR1 is SQVTM and CDR2 is ANQGSEA. This CDR3 contains 17 residues. Between the trimmed V and J ends, which lost 3 bases and 6 bases, there was a span of 27 bases. The CDR3 sequence: CSVERHEGSGGLREQYF. The CDR3 DNA reads TGCAGCGTTGAGAGACACGAGGGCTCCGGGGGGCTTCGCGAGCAGTACTTC.

This sequence joins TRBV19 and TRBJ1-5, with 7 positions matching TRBD1. The junction had 7 bases not matched to a gene; V was cut back by 3 bases and J by 8 bases. The germline V gene encodes CDR1 LNHDA and CDR2 SQIVND (reference sequence). The CDR3 is made up of 14 amino acids. The CDR3 region is CASSIQGGKEPQHF. CDR3 nucleotides: TGTGCCAGTAGTATTCAGGGGGGAAAGGAGCCCCAGCATTTT.

This clone was counted once. The chain employs TRBV4-1 and TRBJ2-7, with 14 bases that match TRBD2. CDR1 and CDR2 from the germline V gene are MGHRA and YSYEKL. This CDR3 region has 17 residues. V gave up 0 bases and J gave up 2 bases; unmatched junction bases: 3. The CDR3 DNA reads TGCGCCAGCAGCCAAGATAAGGGACTAGCGGGAGCCTACGAGCAGTACTTC. Protein: CASSQDKGLAGAYEQYF.

This clone was recorded only once. This chain uses TRBV28 with TRBJ2-3; 9 nucleotides line up with TRBD1. The CDR3 totals 16 residues. J was trimmed by 2 bases and V by 5 bases; bases with no gene match: 8. The V gene's germline CDR1 is MDHEN and CDR2 SYDVKM. Here the CDR3 reads CASSLLGTGTTDTQYF. The CDR3 DNA reads TGTGCCAGCAGTCTACTCGGGACAGGGACCACAGATACGCAGTATTTT.

The chain is built from TRBV10-3 and TRBJ2-1; 12 nucleotides agree with TRBD1. With V trimmed by 4 bases and J by 8 bases, 12 bases remained unmatched. Germline CDR1 ENHRY, CDR2 SYGVKD. The length of the CDR3 is 17 residues. CDR3 DNA sequence: TGTGCCATCAGTGCCCTTGGGGGGACAGGGGGCTGGCATGAGCAGTTCTTC. Its protein is CAISALGGTGGWHEQFF.

The V call is TRBV4-3, the J call TRBJ2-7; TRBD1 might be the D (5 bases). Germline V gene sequence: CDR1 LGHNA, CDR2 YSLEER. The CDR3 loop spans 14 amino acids. V was clipped by 0 bases and J by 7 bases, with 13 bases between them. CDR3 bases: TGCGCCAGCAGCCAAGATTTCAGGGCGCGGGAGCAGTACTTC. Amino acid sequence: CASSQDFRAREQYF.

The rearrangement joins TRBV5-1 to TRBJ2-2, with D unclear. The CDR3 has 15 amino acids. From germline, CDR1 is SGHRS and CDR2 YFSETQ. V was shortened by 3 bases and J by 5 bases, with 14 bases between the two germline ends. CDR3 coding DNA: TGCGCCAGCAGCTGGATGGGCTGCCTAACCGGGGAGCTGTTTTTT. Translating it yields CASSWMGCLTGELFF.